This entry is about one TCR beta chain. Trimming cost V 4 bases and J 2 bases, with 8 bases left between them. Germline V gene data show CDR1 as LGHDT and CDR2 as YNNKEL (reference sequence). The CDR3 is made up of 14 amino acids. These data originate in a study of blood T cell repertoires in COVID-19. Looking at the study overall: COVID-19 samples, acute and convalescent, were from the United States, Italy and Spain.

Per the authors' pipeline: From reference gene primer amplification, estimates of nucleated cell counts were derived. Sequencing used immunoSEQ multiplex PCR; TCRdb keeps in-frame clones, though not all of them. Clone size and V and J calls were adopted from that table, with D and trimming inferred from the DNA. Among around 19,000 clones listed, roughly 90% were seen once. The chain employs TRBV3-1 (or the pseudogene TRBV3-2) and TRBJ1-4; tentative D call: TRBD1 (5 bases). This TCR derives from a human donor in a cohort sampled during active COVID-19. The donor label of this sample is uncertain. What was sequenced was peripheral blood. For the CDR3, the DNA is TGTGCCAGCAGCCCAGGGTTGACTAATGAAAAACTGTTTTTT. This encodes CASSPGLTNEKLFF.